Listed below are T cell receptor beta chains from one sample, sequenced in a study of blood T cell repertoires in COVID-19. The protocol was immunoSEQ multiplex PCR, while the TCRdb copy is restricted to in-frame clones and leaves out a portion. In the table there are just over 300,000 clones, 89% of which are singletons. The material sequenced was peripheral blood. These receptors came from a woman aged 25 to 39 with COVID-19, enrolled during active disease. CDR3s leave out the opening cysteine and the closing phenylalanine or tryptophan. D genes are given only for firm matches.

CDR3 protein: ASSPELSNSPLH; D gene: .; V gene: TRBV5-1; J gene: TRBJ1-6
CDR3 protein: ASSLALGGNTEAF; D gene: .; V gene: TRBV11-1; J gene: TRBJ1-1
CDR3 protein: ASIPWQGAFPYGYT; D gene: TRBD1; V gene: TRBV19; J gene: TRBJ1-2
CDR3 protein: ASSYPARQGANTEAF; D gene: TRBD1; V gene: TRBV6-2/TRBV6-3; J gene: TRBJ1-1
CDR3 protein: ASSYSNRNTEAF; D gene: .; V gene: TRBV6-5; J gene: TRBJ1-1
CDR3 protein: ASSTRDRGYNQPQH; D gene: TRBD1; V gene: TRBV19; J gene: TRBJ1-5
CDR3 protein: ASSPTGVNTGELF; D gene: TRBD1; V gene: TRBV18; J gene: TRBJ2-2
CDR3 protein: ASSLDAGNPEAF; D gene: .; V gene: TRBV7-2; J gene: TRBJ1-1
CDR3 protein: ASSRDRDLNTIY; D gene: TRBD1; V gene: TRBV7-2; J gene: TRBJ1-3
CDR3 protein: ASSHRGLSGNTIY; D gene: .; V gene: TRBV19; J gene: TRBJ1-3
CDR3 protein: ASSETSHDSGELF; D gene: TRBD2; V gene: TRBV9; J gene: TRBJ2-2
CDR3 protein: ASTHLAPNEQF; D gene: .; V gene: TRBV11-3; J gene: TRBJ2-1
CDR3 protein: ATSDTRTGRAEAF; D gene: TRBD1; V gene: TRBV24-1; J gene: TRBJ1-1
CDR3 protein: ASSTHLGSNTEAF; D gene: .; V gene: TRBV7-2; J gene: TRBJ1-1
CDR3 protein: ASSAYRALNTEAF; D gene: .; V gene: TRBV9; J gene: TRBJ1-1
CDR3 protein: ASSVDRGGGYT; D gene: TRBD1; V gene: TRBV19; J gene: TRBJ1-2
CDR3 protein: ASSSGTGTNQPQH; D gene: TRBD1; V gene: TRBV7-9; J gene: TRBJ1-5
CDR3 protein: ASRSGYGGNYGYT; D gene: .; V gene: TRBV18; J gene: TRBJ1-2
CDR3 protein: ASHSGQGPNYGYT; D gene: TRBD1; V gene: TRBV19; J gene: TRBJ1-2
CDR3 protein: ASSFGTGGLVNQPQH; D gene: TRBD1; V gene: TRBV28; J gene: TRBJ1-5
CDR3 protein: ASSLLGDRGAYEQY; D gene: TRBD1; V gene: TRBV23-1; J gene: TRBJ2-7
CDR3 protein: SVGSLGQVNTEAF; D gene: TRBD1; V gene: TRBV29-1; J gene: TRBJ1-1
CDR3 protein: ASSPGVAGGDTQY; D gene: TRBD1; V gene: TRBV5-1; J gene: TRBJ2-3
CDR3 protein: ASSLQGAGELF; D gene: .; V gene: TRBV2; J gene: TRBJ2-2
CDR3 protein: ASSQDPGLAGASYNEQF; D gene: TRBD2; V gene: TRBV3-1/TRBV3-2; J gene: TRBJ2-1
CDR3 protein: ASSIVAAGLYGYT; D gene: .; V gene: TRBV19; J gene: TRBJ1-2
CDR3 protein: ASTRQEYNSPLH; D gene: .; V gene: TRBV2; J gene: TRBJ1-6
CDR3 protein: ASSQGDRVLNQPQH; D gene: TRBD1; V gene: TRBV4-1; J gene: TRBJ1-5
CDR3 protein: ASSLAGLLAGVETQY; D gene: TRBD2; V gene: TRBV5-1; J gene: TRBJ2-5
CDR3 protein: ASSLTSNQPQH; D gene: .; V gene: TRBV6-5; J gene: TRBJ1-5
CDR3 protein: ASSSVAANTGELF; D gene: .; V gene: TRBV5-4; J gene: TRBJ2-2
CDR3 protein: SVVDAISYEQY; D gene: .; V gene: TRBV29-1; J gene: TRBJ2-7
CDR3 protein: ASSPGITAGGYT; D gene: .; V gene: TRBV14; J gene: TRBJ1-2
CDR3 protein: ASSPNWAGNTIY; D gene: .; V gene: TRBV9; J gene: TRBJ1-3
CDR3 protein: ASNQGVSGYT; D gene: .; V gene: TRBV9; J gene: TRBJ1-2
CDR3 protein: ASSYSGRGNEQF; D gene: .; V gene: TRBV6-2/TRBV6-3; J gene: TRBJ2-1
CDR3 protein: ASSYSISGTSEAF; D gene: .; V gene: TRBV6-2/TRBV6-3; J gene: TRBJ1-1
CDR3 protein: ASSFSEARNTIY; D gene: .; V gene: TRBV28; J gene: TRBJ1-3
CDR3 protein: ASRYRGRTDTQY; D gene: TRBD1; V gene: TRBV6-2/TRBV6-3; J gene: TRBJ2-3
CDR3 protein: AISRDYYGYT; D gene: .; V gene: TRBV10-3; J gene: TRBJ1-2
CDR3 protein: ASSAPGGYNEQF; D gene: TRBD2; V gene: TRBV11-3; J gene: TRBJ2-1
CDR3 protein: ASSLSSGLDSPLH; D gene: .; V gene: TRBV7-3; J gene: TRBJ1-6
CDR3 protein: ASSGSGGNEQY; D gene: TRBD2; V gene: TRBV5-4; J gene: TRBJ2-7
CDR3 protein: ASSLNPVARDRGLETQY; D gene: TRBD1; V gene: TRBV7-6; J gene: TRBJ2-5
CDR3 protein: ASKETGKILPQH; D gene: TRBD1; V gene: TRBV19; J gene: TRBJ1-5
CDR3 protein: SASNRPGNEQF; D gene: .; V gene: TRBV20-1; J gene: TRBJ2-1
CDR3 protein: ASSLIGGNQPQH; D gene: .; V gene: TRBV27; J gene: TRBJ1-5
CDR3 protein: ASSPQGQRYLSGNTIY; D gene: TRBD1; V gene: TRBV7-2; J gene: TRBJ1-3
CDR3 protein: ASSYSGGQETQY; D gene: TRBD2; V gene: TRBV9; J gene: TRBJ2-5
CDR3 protein: ASSFLDSYGYT; D gene: .; V gene: TRBV5-5; J gene: TRBJ1-2
CDR3 protein: ASSAETGTIGGYT; D gene: .; V gene: TRBV6-4; J gene: TRBJ1-2
CDR3 protein: ASSPELADYEQY; D gene: TRBD2; V gene: TRBV27; J gene: TRBJ2-7
CDR3 protein: ASSAGTSDTDTQY; D gene: TRBD2; V gene: TRBV6-2/TRBV6-3; J gene: TRBJ2-3
CDR3 protein: ASSQEPGGVYNEQF; D gene: TRBD2; V gene: TRBV4-3; J gene: TRBJ2-1
CDR3 protein: ASSFGQGAGTEAF; D gene: TRBD1; V gene: TRBV5-1; J gene: TRBJ1-1